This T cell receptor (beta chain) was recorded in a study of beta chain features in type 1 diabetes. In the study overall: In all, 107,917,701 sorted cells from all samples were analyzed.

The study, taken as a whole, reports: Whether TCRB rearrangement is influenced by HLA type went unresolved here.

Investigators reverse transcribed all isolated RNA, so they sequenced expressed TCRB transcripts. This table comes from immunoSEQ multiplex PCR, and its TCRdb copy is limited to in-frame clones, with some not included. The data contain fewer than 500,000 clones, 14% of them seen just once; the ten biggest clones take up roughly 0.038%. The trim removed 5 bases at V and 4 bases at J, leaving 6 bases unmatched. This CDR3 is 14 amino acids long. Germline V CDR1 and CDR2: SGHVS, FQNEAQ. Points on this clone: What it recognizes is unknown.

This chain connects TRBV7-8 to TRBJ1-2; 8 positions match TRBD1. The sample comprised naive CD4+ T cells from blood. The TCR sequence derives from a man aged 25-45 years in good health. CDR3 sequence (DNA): TGTGCCAGCAGCCCTCGACAGGGGTTCTATGGCTACACCTTC. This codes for CASSPRQGFYGYTF.